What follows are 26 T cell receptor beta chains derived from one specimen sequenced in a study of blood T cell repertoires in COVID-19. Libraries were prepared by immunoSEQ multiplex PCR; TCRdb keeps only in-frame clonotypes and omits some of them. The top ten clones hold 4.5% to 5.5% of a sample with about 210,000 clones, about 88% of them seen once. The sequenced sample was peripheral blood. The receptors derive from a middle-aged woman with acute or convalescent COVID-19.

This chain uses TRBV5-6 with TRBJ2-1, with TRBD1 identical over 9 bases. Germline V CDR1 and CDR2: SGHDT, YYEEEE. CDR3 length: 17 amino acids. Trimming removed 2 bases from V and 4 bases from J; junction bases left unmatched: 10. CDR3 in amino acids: CASSFWTGELVYNEQFF. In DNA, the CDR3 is TGTGCCAGCAGCTTCTGGACAGGGGAATTGGTTTACAATGAGCAGTTCTTC.

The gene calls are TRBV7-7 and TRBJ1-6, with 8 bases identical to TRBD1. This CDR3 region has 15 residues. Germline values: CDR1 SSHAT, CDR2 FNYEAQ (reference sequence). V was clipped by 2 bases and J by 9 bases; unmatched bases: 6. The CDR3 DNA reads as TGTGCCAGCAGCTTAATGGGACAGGAAGGTTCACCCCTCCACTTT. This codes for CASSLMGQEGSPLHF.

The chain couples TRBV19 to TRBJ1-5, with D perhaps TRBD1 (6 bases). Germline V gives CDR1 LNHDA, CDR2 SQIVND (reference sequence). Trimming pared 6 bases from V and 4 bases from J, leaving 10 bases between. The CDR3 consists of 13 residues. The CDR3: CASRVQGNQPQHF. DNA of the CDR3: TGTGCCAGTAGAGTACAGGGAAATCAGCCCCAGCATTTT.

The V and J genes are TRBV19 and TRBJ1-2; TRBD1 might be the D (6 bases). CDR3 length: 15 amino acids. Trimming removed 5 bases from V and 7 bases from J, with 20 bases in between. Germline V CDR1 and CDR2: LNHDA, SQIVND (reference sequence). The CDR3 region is CASSVTGRRTPGYTF. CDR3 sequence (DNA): TGTGCCAGTAGTGTTACAGGGAGAAGAACGCCTGGCTACACCTTC.

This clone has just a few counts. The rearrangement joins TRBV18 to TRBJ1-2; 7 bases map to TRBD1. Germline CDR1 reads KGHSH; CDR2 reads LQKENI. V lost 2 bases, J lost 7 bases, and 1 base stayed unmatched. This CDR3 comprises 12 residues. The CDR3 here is CASSPDRAGYTF. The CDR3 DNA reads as TGTGCCAGCTCACCAGACAGGGCTGGCTACACCTTC.

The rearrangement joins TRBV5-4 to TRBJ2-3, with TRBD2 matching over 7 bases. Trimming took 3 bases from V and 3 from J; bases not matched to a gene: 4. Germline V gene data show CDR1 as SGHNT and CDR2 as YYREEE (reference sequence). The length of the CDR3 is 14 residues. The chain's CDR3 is CASSSGLETDTQYF. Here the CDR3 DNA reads TGTGCCAGCAGCTCTGGACTAGAAACAGATACGCAGTATTTT. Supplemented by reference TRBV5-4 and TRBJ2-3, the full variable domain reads ETGVTQSPTHLIKTRGQQVTLRCSSQSGHNTVSWYQQALGQGPQFIFQYYREEENGRGNFPPRFSGLQFPNYSSELNVNALELDDSALYLCASSSGLETDTQYFGPGTRLTVL.

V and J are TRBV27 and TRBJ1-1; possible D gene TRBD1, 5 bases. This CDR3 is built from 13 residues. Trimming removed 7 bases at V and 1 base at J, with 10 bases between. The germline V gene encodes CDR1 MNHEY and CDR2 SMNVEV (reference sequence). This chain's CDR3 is CASTSTANTEAFF. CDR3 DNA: TGTGCCAGCACCTCGACAGCGAACACTGAAGCTTTCTTT.

The CDR3 DNA sequence: TGCGCCAGCAGCTCGGGACAGTTGGAAGCTTTCTTT. This encodes CASSSGQLEAFF. The chain has TRBV5-1 and TRBJ1-1; TRBD1 matches 7 bases. This CDR3 comprises 12 residues. In germline, CDR1 is SGHRS, CDR2 YFSETQ. V dropped 3 bases and J dropped 8; count of bases not matched to a gene: 4.

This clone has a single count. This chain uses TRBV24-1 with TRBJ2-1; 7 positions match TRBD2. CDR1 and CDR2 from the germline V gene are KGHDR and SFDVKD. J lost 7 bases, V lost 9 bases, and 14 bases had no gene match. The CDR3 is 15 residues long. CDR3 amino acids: CATAAGLPKGNEQFF. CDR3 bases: TGTGCCACCGCTGCGGGACTACCCAAGGGGAATGAGCAGTTCTTC.

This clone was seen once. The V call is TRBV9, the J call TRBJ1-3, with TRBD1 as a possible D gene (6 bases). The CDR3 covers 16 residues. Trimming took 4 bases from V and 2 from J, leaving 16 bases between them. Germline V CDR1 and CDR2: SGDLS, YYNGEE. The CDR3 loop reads CASSPGGRLAGNTIYF. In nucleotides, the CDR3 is TGTGCCAGCAGCCCGGGGGGGCGGTTAGCTGGAAACACCATATATTTT.

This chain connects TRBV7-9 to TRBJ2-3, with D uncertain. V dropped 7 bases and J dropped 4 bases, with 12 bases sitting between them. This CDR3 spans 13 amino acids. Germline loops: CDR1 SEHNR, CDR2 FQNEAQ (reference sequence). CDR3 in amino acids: CASTGLWADTQYF. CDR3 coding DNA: TGTGCCAGCACCGGGCTTTGGGCAGATACGCAGTATTTT.

This CDR3 is CAWSPDSNQPQHF. The CDR3 region has the DNA TGTGCCTGGAGTCCAGATAGCAATCAGCCCCAGCATTTT. V gene TRBV30 combines with J gene TRBJ1-5; D unresolved. Trimming stripped 2 bases from V and 0 bases from J, with 5 bases between. The CDR3 has 13 amino acids. Germline CDR1 and CDR2: GTSNPN and SVGIG (reference sequence).

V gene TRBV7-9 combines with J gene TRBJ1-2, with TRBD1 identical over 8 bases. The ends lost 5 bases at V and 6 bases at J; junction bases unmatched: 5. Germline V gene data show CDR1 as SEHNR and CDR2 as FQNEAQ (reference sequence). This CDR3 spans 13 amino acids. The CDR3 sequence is CASSADRDDGYTF. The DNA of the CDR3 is TGTGCCAGCAGCGCGGACAGGGATGATGGCTACACCTTC.

The CDR3, as DNA: TGTGCCAGCAGGACGGACAGGACTCCAAACATGAACACTGAAGCTTTCTTT. This encodes CASRTDRTPNMNTEAFF. This chain connects TRBV27 to TRBJ1-1; TRBD1 agrees at 7 bases. V trimming: 6 bases; J trimming: 0 bases; junction bases outside the gene matches: 13. This CDR3 has 17 residues. Germline V gives CDR1 MNHEY, CDR2 SMNVEV (reference sequence).

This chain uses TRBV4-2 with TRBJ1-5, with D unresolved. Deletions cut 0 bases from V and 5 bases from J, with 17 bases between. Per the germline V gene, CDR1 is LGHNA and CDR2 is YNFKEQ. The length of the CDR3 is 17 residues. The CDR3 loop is CASSQDPREGAHQPQHF. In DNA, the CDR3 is TGTGCCAGCAGCCAAGATCCGCGGGAGGGAGCGCATCAGCCCCAGCATTTT.

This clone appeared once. The CDR3 region has the DNA TGCGCCAGCAGCCCGGCCGGGACAGGGGGCGAAGTGCAGTATTTT. Its translation is CASSPAGTGGEVQYF. The rearrangement uses TRBV5-1 and TRBJ2-3; 12 bases are a match to TRBD1. The CDR3 length is 15 residues. Trimming took 4 bases from V and 11 from J; bases not matched to a gene: 11. Germline V gives CDR1 SGHRS, CDR2 YFSETQ.

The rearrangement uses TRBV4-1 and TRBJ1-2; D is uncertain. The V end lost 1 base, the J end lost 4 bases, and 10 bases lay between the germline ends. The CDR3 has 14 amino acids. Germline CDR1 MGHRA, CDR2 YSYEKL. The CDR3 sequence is CASSQGWALYGYTF. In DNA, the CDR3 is TGCGCCAGCAGCCAAGGCTGGGCTCTCTATGGCTACACCTTC.

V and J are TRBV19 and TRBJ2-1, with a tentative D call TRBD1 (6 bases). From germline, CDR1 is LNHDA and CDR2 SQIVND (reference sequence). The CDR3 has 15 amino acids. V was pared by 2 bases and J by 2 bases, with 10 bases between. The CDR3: CASSILGAAYNEQFF. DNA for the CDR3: TGTGCCAGTAGTATACTGGGGGCTGCCTACAATGAGCAGTTCTTC.

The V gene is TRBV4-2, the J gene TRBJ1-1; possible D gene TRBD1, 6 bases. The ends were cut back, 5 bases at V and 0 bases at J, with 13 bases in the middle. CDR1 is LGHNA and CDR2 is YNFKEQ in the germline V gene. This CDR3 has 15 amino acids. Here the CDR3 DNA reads TGTGCCAGCAGCTCCCAGCAGGGGATGAACACTGAAGCTTTCTTT. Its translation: CASSSQQGMNTEAFF.

CDR3 nucleotides: TGTGCCAGCAGCCAAGTCGGGGGTAGCTTCCCTGAGCAGTTCTTC. Translating it yields CASSQVGGSFPEQFF. The J gene is TRBJ2-1, the V gene TRBV4-2; tentatively, D is TRBD2 (6 bases). Germline loops: CDR1 LGHNA, CDR2 YNFKEQ. V was cut by 1 base and J by 9 bases, with 16 bases left in between. There are 15 residues in the CDR3.

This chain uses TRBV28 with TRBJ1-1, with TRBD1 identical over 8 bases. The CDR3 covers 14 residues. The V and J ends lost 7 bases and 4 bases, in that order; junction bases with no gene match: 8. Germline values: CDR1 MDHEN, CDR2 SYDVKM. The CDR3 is CASIGAGGFTEAFF. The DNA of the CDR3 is TGTGCCAGCATTGGAGCAGGGGGCTTCACTGAAGCTTTCTTT.

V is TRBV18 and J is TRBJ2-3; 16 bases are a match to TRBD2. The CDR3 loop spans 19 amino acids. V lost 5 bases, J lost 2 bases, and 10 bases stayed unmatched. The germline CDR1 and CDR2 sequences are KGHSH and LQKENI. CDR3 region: CASSSDGTSGGAVTDTQYF. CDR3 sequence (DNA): TGTGCCAGCTCATCCGACGGGACTAGCGGGGGGGCGGTCACAGATACGCAGTATTTT.

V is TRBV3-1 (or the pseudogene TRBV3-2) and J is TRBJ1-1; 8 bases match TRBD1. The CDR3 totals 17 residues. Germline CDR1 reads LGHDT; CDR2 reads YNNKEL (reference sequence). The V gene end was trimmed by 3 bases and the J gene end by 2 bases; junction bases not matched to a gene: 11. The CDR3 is CASSHLSGTGVNTEAFF. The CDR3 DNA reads TGTGCCAGCAGCCACCTTTCCGGGACAGGCGTCAACACTGAAGCTTTCTTT.

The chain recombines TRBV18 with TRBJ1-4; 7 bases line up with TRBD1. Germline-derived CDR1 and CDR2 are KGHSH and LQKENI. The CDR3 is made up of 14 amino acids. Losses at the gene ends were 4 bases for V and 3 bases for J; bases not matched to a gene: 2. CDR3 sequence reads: CASSRDRANEKLFF. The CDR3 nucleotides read TGTGCCAGCTCACGGGACAGAGCTAATGAAAAACTGTTTTTT.

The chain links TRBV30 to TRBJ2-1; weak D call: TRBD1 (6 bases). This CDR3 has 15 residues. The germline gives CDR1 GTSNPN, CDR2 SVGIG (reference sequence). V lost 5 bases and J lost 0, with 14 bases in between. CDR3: CAWGGGSSSYNEQFF. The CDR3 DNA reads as TGTGCCTGGGGGGGCGGGTCTAGCTCCTACAATGAGCAGTTCTTC.

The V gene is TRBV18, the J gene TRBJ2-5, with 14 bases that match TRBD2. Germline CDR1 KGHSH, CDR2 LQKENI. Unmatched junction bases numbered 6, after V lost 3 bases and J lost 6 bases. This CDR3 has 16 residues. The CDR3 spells CASSPPRLAGGQTQYF. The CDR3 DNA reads TGTGCCAGCTCACCGCCGAGACTAGCGGGGGGGCAGACCCAGTACTTC.